The T cell receptor (beta chain) described here comes from a study of early T cells in non-severe SARS-CoV-2 infection. Study as a whole: Bulk RNA isolated from unsorted whole blood underwent sequencing; chains were not paired.

Researchers tagged individual cDNA molecules with unique molecular identifiers. MiXCR, applied by TCRdb to the 5' RACE reads, yields one record per CDR3 protein. The table includes roughly 45,000 distinct CDR3 sequences, roughly 4% detected once. Many counts were recorded for this clonotype. Specimen: whole blood. This clonotype originated in an adult who was a healthcare worker with PCR-confirmed SARS-CoV-2 infection or an uninfected control (not recorded which).

The CDR3 nucleotides read TGTGCCAGTAGTGTGACAGGGAGCTACAATGAGCAGTTCTTC. Translating it yields CASSVTGSYNEQFF. The rearrangement links TRBV19 to TRBJ2-1; 7 nucleotides align to TRBD1. The CDR3 totals 14 residues. CDR1 LNHDA and CDR2 SQIVND come from the germline V gene (reference sequence). V trimming: 5 bases; J trimming: 3 bases; junction bases outside the gene matches: 4. Variable domain in full (rest from reference TRBV19 and TRBJ2-1): DGGITQSPKYLFRKEGQNVTLSCEQNLNHDAMYWYRQDPGQGLRLIYYSQIVNDFQKGDIAEGYSVSREKKESFPLTVTSAQKNPTAFYLCASSVTGSYNEQFFGPGTRLTVL.